A selection of T cell receptor beta chains follows, all from one sample in a study of shared clonotypes between healthy human individuals. TCRdb's copy holds only in-frame clones and misses some; the assay was immunoSEQ multiplex PCR. Of about 1.5 million clones in the sample, approximately 97% were seen once. Material for sequencing was naive CD4+ T cells sorted from blood. The receptors were gathered from a man aged 25 to 45 in good health. The CDR3 runs from the conserved cysteine through the conserved F or W. The D gene is left open where the match is weak. Expanded clones are given a class, and other clones once, few, many or no size at all.

length: 15; D: -; J: TRBJ2-7; V: TRBV7-8; size: -; DNA: TGTGCCAGCAGCTCGGGGAGGGGGGTCCCTGGCGAGCAGTACTTC; CDR3: CASSSGRGVPGEQYF
length: 15; D: TRBD2; J: TRBJ2-7; V: TRBV11-2; size: -; DNA: TGTGCCAGCAGGCGTAGCGGGACGGGGGACTACGAGCAGTACTTC; CDR3: CASRRSGTGDYEQYF
length: 13; D: TRBD1; J: TRBJ1-2; V: TRBV2; size: -; DNA: TGTGCCAGCAGGGGGGACAGCCACTATGGCTACACCTTC; CDR3: CASRGDSHYGYTF
length: 12; D: -; J: TRBJ2-5; V: TRBV18; size: -; DNA: TGTGCCAGCTCACCACCGGAGGAGACCCAGTACTTC; CDR3: CASSPPEETQYF
length: 16; D: -; J: TRBJ2-2; V: TRBV5-1; size: -; DNA: TGCGCCAGCCGGGTAAGCGGACTGCCGAACACCGGGGAGCTGTTTTTT; CDR3: CASRVSGLPNTGELFF
length: 16; D: TRBD2; J: TRBJ2-7; V: TRBV7-8; size: -; DNA: TGTGCCAGCAGCTTGCTGAGTGGGACTAGCACCTACGAGCAGTACTTC; CDR3: CASSLLSGTSTYEQYF
length: 19; D: TRBD1; J: TRBJ2-7; V: TRBV7-9; size: -; DNA: TGTGCCAGCAGCTTTGTTGTCGGAGTTGAGGGGGCACGTAGCTACGAGCAGTACTTC; CDR3: CASSFVVGVEGARSYEQYF
length: 12; D: -; J: TRBJ2-5; V: TRBV5-6; size: -; DNA: TGTGCCAGCACCCAAGGGGGAGAGACCCAGTACTTC; CDR3: CASTQGGETQYF
length: 16; D: -; J: TRBJ1-3; V: TRBV6-1; size: -; DNA: TGTGCCAGCAGTGAAGCCCTTGGGCCCCCTGGAAACACCATATATTTT; CDR3: CASSEALGPPGNTIYF
length: 14; D: -; J: TRBJ1-5; V: TRBV28; size: once; DNA: TGTGCCAGCACCCTACGACGGGGAGATCAGCCCCAGCATTTT; CDR3: CASTLRRGDQPQHF
length: 19; D: -; J: TRBJ2-5; V: TRBV9; size: once; DNA: TGTGCCAGCAGCGTAGGCTTGGGGCTCGCCGGACACCGGCAAGAGACCCAGTACTTC; CDR3: CASSVGLGLAGHRQETQYF
length: 12; D: TRBD1; J: TRBJ2-3; V: TRBV11-3; size: -; DNA: TGTGCCAGCAGCCGGGACAGAGATACGCAGTATTTT; CDR3: CASSRDRDTQYF
length: 14; D: TRBD1; J: TRBJ1-1; V: TRBV5-1; size: -; DNA: TGCGCCAGCAGCTCAATATCGGGACAGTACAAAGCTTTCTTT; CDR3: CASSSISGQYKAFF
length: 14; D: TRBD2; J: TRBJ2-1; V: TRBV5-1; size: -; DNA: TGCGCCAGCATCCTCGGGACTAGCGGTACTGAGCAGTTCTTC; CDR3: CASILGTSGTEQFF
length: 17; D: TRBD2; J: TRBJ2-3; V: TRBV15; size: -; DNA: TGTGCCACCAGCAGAAGACTAGCGGGAGGGTCCACAGATACGCAGTATTTT; CDR3: CATSRRLAGGSTDTQYF
length: 17; D: TRBD1; J: TRBJ1-1; V: TRBV11-3; size: -; DNA: TGTGCCAGCAGCCTAGGACAGGGGAAACTAGGAAACACTGAAGCTTTCTTT; CDR3: CASSLGQGKLGNTEAFF
length: 15; D: -; J: TRBJ1-1; V: TRBV10-3; size: -; DNA: TGTGCCATCAGTGAGTCCAGGACAGTTAACACTGAAGCTTTCTTT; CDR3: CAISESRTVNTEAFF
length: 15; D: -; J: TRBJ2-3; V: TRBV25-1; size: -; DNA: TGTGCCAGCAGTGCGGGGAACTTTCGCACAGATACGCAGTATTTT; CDR3: CASSAGNFRTDTQYF
length: 15; D: TRBD2; J: TRBJ2-1; V: TRBV19; size: once; DNA: TGTGCCAGTAGACTAATAGCGGGCCCCTACAATGAGCAGTTCTTC; CDR3: CASRLIAGPYNEQFF
length: 12; D: -; J: TRBJ2-7; V: TRBV2; size: -; DNA: TGTGCCAGCACCAATACGTGGTACGAGCAGTACTTC; CDR3: CASTNTWYEQYF
length: 15; D: -; J: TRBJ2-7; V: TRBV15; size: -; DNA: TGTGCCACCAGCAGAGATGGGGGGAGCTCCTACGAGCAGTACTTC; CDR3: CATSRDGGSSYEQYF
length: 16; D: -; J: TRBJ1-2; V: TRBV6-6; size: -; DNA: TGTGCCAGCAGTCCCACCGGACGGGGATCTGGCTATGGCTACACCTTC; CDR3: CASSPTGRGSGYGYTF
length: 16; D: TRBD2; J: TRBJ2-7; V: TRBV5-1; size: -; DNA: TGCGCCAGCAGTCACGAGGGACTAGCGGGAGCCGGCGAGCAGTACTTC; CDR3: CASSHEGLAGAGEQYF
length: 11; D: -; J: TRBJ1-5; V: TRBV18; size: few; DNA: TGTGCCAGCTCACCAGGTCAGCCCCAGCATTTT; CDR3: CASSPGQPQHF
length: 17; D: TRBD2; J: TRBJ2-1; V: TRBV5-6; size: -; DNA: TGTGCCAGCAGCTTACCGAGCGGGAGGGCCCCCTACAATGAGCAGTTCTTC; CDR3: CASSLPSGRAPYNEQFF
length: 14; D: TRBD1; J: TRBJ2-1; V: TRBV29-1; size: -; DNA: TGCAGCGTTGGCGGTGGGACAGGGTACAATGAGCAGTTCTTC; CDR3: CSVGGGTGYNEQFF
length: 15; D: -; J: TRBJ2-7; V: TRBV4-3; size: -; DNA: TGCGCCAGCAGCCAAGACGGACCGCCATTATACGAGCAGTACTTC; CDR3: CASSQDGPPLYEQYF
length: 14; D: -; J: TRBJ1-4; V: TRBV5-8; size: -; DNA: TGTGCCAGCAGCCTACAGGGAGGGAATGAAAAACTGTTTTTT; CDR3: CASSLQGGNEKLFF
length: 14; D: -; J: TRBJ1-5; V: TRBV5-1; size: once; DNA: TGCGCCAGCAGCGGAACAGGGAGGGGGGAGCCCCAGCATTTT; CDR3: CASSGTGRGEPQHF
length: 10; D: -; J: TRBJ1-2; V: TRBV19; size: -; DNA: TGTGCCAGTAGGCGACAGGGCTACACCTTC; CDR3: CASRRQGYTF
length: 11; D: -; J: TRBJ1-2; V: TRBV30; size: -; DNA: TGTGCCTGGACAGGGCAGGATGGCTACACCTTC; CDR3: CAWTGQDGYTF
length: 13; D: -; J: TRBJ2-7; V: TRBV2; size: -; DNA: TGTGCCAGCTCCCGACAGGCCCTGTACGAGCAGTACTTC; CDR3: CASSRQALYEQYF
length: 15; D: -; J: TRBJ2-7; V: TRBV9; size: -; DNA: TGTGCCAGCAGCGTCGAGGGAGGCCTCTCCTACGAGCAGTACTTC; CDR3: CASSVEGGLSYEQYF
length: 14; D: -; J: TRBJ2-7; V: TRBV5-1; size: -; DNA: TGCGCCAGCAGCTTGGATGAGCCCAGCTACGAGCAGTACTTC; CDR3: CASSLDEPSYEQYF
length: 14; D: TRBD1; J: TRBJ2-5; V: TRBV7-2; size: -; DNA: TGTGCCAGCAGCTTCCGGGACAGCCAAGAGACCCAGTACTTC; CDR3: CASSFRDSQETQYF
length: 12; D: TRBD2; J: TRBJ2-7; V: TRBV30; size: -; DNA: TGTGCCGGGACTAGCGGGGGATACGAGCAGTACTTC; CDR3: CAGTSGGYEQYF
length: 10; D: TRBD2; J: TRBJ2-1; V: TRBV10-2; size: -; DNA: TGCGCCAGCAGAGGGACTAGCGAGTTCTTC; CDR3: CASRGTSEFF
length: 16; D: -; J: TRBJ2-1; V: TRBV9; size: once; DNA: TGTGCCAGCAGCGCAGGGACAAGTTCGGCCTACAATGAGCAGTTCTTC; CDR3: CASSAGTSSAYNEQFF
length: 13; D: -; J: TRBJ2-7; V: TRBV6-1; size: -; DNA: TGTGCCAGCAGTGAAAGAGAGGCCTACGAGCAGTACTTC; CDR3: CASSEREAYEQYF
length: 11; D: -; J: TRBJ2-1; V: TRBV12-5; size: -; DNA: TGTGCTAGCGGTCTTTGGAATGAGCAGTTCTTC; CDR3: CASGLWNEQFF
length: 11; D: TRBD1; J: TRBJ1-1; V: TRBV6-1; size: -; DNA: TGTGCCAGCAGACTGACAGGGCCAGCTTTCTTT; CDR3: CASRLTGPAFF
length: 13; D: -; J: TRBJ1-5; V: TRBV6-1; size: -; DNA: TGTGCCAGCTCCCCTCGGGGGGATCAGCCCCAGCATTTT; CDR3: CASSPRGDQPQHF
length: 12; D: -; J: TRBJ2-5; V: TRBV25-1; size: -; DNA: TGTGCCAGCAGTGATTTACGGGAGACCCAGTACTTC; CDR3: CASSDLRETQYF
length: 16; D: TRBD2; J: TRBJ2-2; V: TRBV15; size: -; DNA: TGTGCCACCAGCAGAGATCCCCCGGGAGGCACCGGGGAGCTGTTTTTT; CDR3: CATSRDPPGGTGELFF
length: 14; D: -; J: TRBJ2-2; V: TRBV6-1; size: once; DNA: TGTGCCAGCACCTGGGGTCCGATCACCGGGGAGCTGTTTTTT; CDR3: CASTWGPITGELFF